A selection of T cell receptor beta chains follows, all from one sample in a study of blood T cell repertoires in COVID-19. TCRdb's table, derived via immunoSEQ multiplex PCR, lists solely in-frame clones and lacks some. The data contain about 240,000 clones, roughly 80% of them seen just once; the ten biggest clones take up 3.4%. Sequenced material: peripheral blood. Receptor source: a woman aged 18-29 years with acute or convalescent COVID-19. CDR3s leave out the opening cysteine and the closing phenylalanine or tryptophan.

>TRBJ2-2|TRBV5-6
ASSLDFSGELF
>TRBJ2-7|TRBV6-2/TRBV6-3
ASSRDRVGDEQY
>TRBJ2-7|TRBV7-2
ASSLEGQAPYEQY
>TRBJ1-4|TRBV7-9
ASSRQGAGEKLF
>TRBJ2-1|TRBV19
ASSFTGAYNEQF
>TRBJ1-4|TRBV18
ASSPAGTPGQGSANEKLF
>TRBJ1-1|TRBV5-4
ASSLDSTGLSNTEAF
>TRBJ2-2|TRBV19
ASSIVGVITGELF
>TRBJ1-2|TRBV25-1
ASSEGGRIGYT
>TRBJ1-2|TRBV19
ASSLGPGTGDGYT
>TRBJ1-3|TRBV7-3
ASTLLGPRDRGNTIY
>TRBJ2-2|TRBV5-1
ASSSLAGGPNTGELF
>TRBJ2-7|TRBV6-5
ASSTGTGEPYEQY
>TRBJ2-2|TRBV5-1
ASNRGTTGELF
>TRBJ1-2|TRBV14
ASSPRGTLGYT
>TRBJ2-5|TRBV5-4
ASSVIGGAGGETQY
>TRBJ1-1|TRBV7-2
ASSLVAGNTEAF
>TRBJ1-6|TRBV6-6
ASRPDRTNSPLH
>TRBJ1-3|TRBV27
ASSTGTGRWNTIY
>TRBJ1-6|TRBV27
ASSTPQGRNSPLH
>TRBJ1-3|TRBV5-1
ASSLGQSTGNTIY
>TRBJ2-3|TRBV20-1
SASLPGSTDTQY
>TRBJ2-7|TRBV7-6
ASSPRASGIYEQY
>TRBJ2-7|TRBV4-2
ASSQDSGIYEQY
>TRBJ2-7|TRBV9
ASGRSAGDYEQY
>TRBJ2-2|TRBV2
ASRAGQGTREF
>TRBJ1-2|TRBV10-3
AISSPGGGYT
>TRBJ2-7|TRBV10-1
ASSATTLGTGPKKFSYEQY
>TRBJ2-1|TRBV19
ASTSGLAGGDEQF
>TRBJ2-2|TRBV2
ASRGTYTGELF
>TRBJ2-6|TRBV2
ASSGDRILSGANVLT
>TRBJ2-1|TRBV4-3
ASSQDTTSGPYNEQF
>TRBJ2-2|TRBV2
ASVPTNTGELF
>TRBJ1-1|TRBV27
ASSLSGVTEAF
>TRBJ1-5|TRBV19
ASSIVQGSNQPQH
>TRBJ2-3|TRBV7-6
ASSLAAGGPWEGTQY
>TRBJ2-1|TRBV3-1/TRBV3-2
ASVARGDEQF
>TRBJ2-1|TRBV18
ASSSGLQQF
>TRBJ2-7|TRBV19
ASSLGTGPYEQY
>TRBJ2-2|TRBV7-2
ASSLGKLAGGNTGELF
>TRBJ1-1|TRBV7-8
ASSLVGGIEGAAEAF
>TRBJ2-1|TRBV10-3
AISGGTMNEQF
>TRBJ2-5|TRBV5-8
ASSLWTGQETQY
>TRBJ1-6|TRBV28
ASSIRSLGESYNSPLH